This T cell receptor beta chain was identified during a study of blood T cell repertoires in COVID-19. About the research overall: Sites in the United States, Italy and Spain provided acute and convalescent COVID-19 samples. T cells, B-cell-depleted T cells, or PBMCs supplied cDNA or gDNA.

Authors' analysis steps: For nucleated cells, counts were estimated from reference gene primer amplification. The table came from immunoSEQ multiplex PCR; TCRdb's copy has only in-frame clones and leaves some out. That table gives V, J and clone size, and the DNA gave D and trimming. The profile shows 56,000 or so clones, about 85% of them singletons. This receptor was obtained from a man aged 45 to 65 with acute or convalescent COVID-19. Input material: peripheral blood.

CDR3 region: CASNGRDRDGYTF. The CDR3 nucleotides read TGTGCCAGCAACGGCCGGGACAGGGATGGCTACACCTTC. The V and J genes are TRBV6-6 and TRBJ1-2; 9 positions agree with TRBD1. The CDR3 runs 13 residues. Germline CDR1 and CDR2: MNHNY and SVGAGI (reference sequence). V shed 7 bases, J shed 6 bases, and the junction held 6 bases outside the gene matches.